This passage covers 22 T cell receptor beta chains from one sample sequenced in a study of graft-versus-host responses after intestinal transplantation. Their target antigens are unknown. Method: immunoSEQ multiplex PCR; TCRdb's copy keeps in-frame clones and lacks some. Among around 67,000 clones listed, over 75% were seen once. Sequencing used unstimulated CD4+ T cells sorted from spleen or lymph node cells, obtained before transplant. These receptors were obtained from a human donor who was the organ donor for an intestinal transplant.

The V call is TRBV28, the J call TRBJ2-5; 11 positions agree with TRBD2. Germline CDR1 MDHEN, CDR2 SYDVKM. The CDR3 consists of 13 residues. With 11 bases clipped from V and 3 bases from J, the junction kept 5 bases outside the gene matches. The CDR3 DNA reads as TGTGCCGGGACTAGCGGAAGAGAAGAGACCCAGTACTTC. Its protein product is CAGTSGREETQYF.

The rearrangement links TRBV9 to TRBJ2-5, with D perhaps matching TRBD2 (7 bases). This CDR3 comprises 15 residues. V dropped 0 bases and J dropped 5 bases, with 14 bases sitting between them. Germline lookup yields CDR1 SGDLS and CDR2 YYNGEE. The CDR3 here is CASSVVGGQGETQYF. As DNA, the CDR3 is TGTGCCAGCAGCGTAGTCGGGGGGCAGGGGGAGACCCAGTACTTC.

The chain recombines TRBV28 with TRBJ2-5; the match to TRBD2 covers 10 bases. CDR1 and CDR2 from the germline V gene are MDHEN and SYDVKM. V lost 2 bases and J lost 7; bases outside the gene matches: 4. This CDR3 spans 14 amino acids. Here the CDR3 DNA reads TGTGCCAGCAGTTTACTAGCGGGGGTCGGGACCCAGTACTTC. Encoded protein: CASSLLAGVGTQYF.

The chain couples TRBV6-4 to TRBJ2-7; no reliable D call. With 2 bases removed from V and 6 bases from J, the gap between germline ends came to 11 bases. The CDR3 length is 13 residues. Germline-derived CDR1 and CDR2 are MRHNA and SNTAGT. This CDR3 reads CASSDGPPIEQYV. CDR3 DNA: TGTGCCAGCAGTGACGGGCCGCCGATCGAGCAGTACGTC.

The chain has TRBV28 and TRBJ1-3; D gene ambiguous. Trimming shortened V by 6 bases and J by 2 bases, and 8 bases separated the two germline ends. Germline V gene lookup returns CDR1 MDHEN and CDR2 SYDVKM. The CDR3 covers 13 residues. The CDR3 loop is CASSLPPGNTIYF. The CDR3 DNA is TGTGCCAGCAGCTTACCTCCTGGAAACACCATATATTTT.

This chain links TRBV9 with TRBJ1-2, with D hard to call. The CDR3 length is 14 residues. The V gene's germline CDR1 is SGDLS and CDR2 YYNGEE. The V end lost 4 bases, the J end lost 0 bases, and 10 bases lay between the germline ends. CDR3 coding DNA: TGTGCCAGCAGCCCCGAGGCAGCTAACTATGGCTACACCTTC. Amino acid sequence: CASSPEAANYGYTF.

V and J are TRBV15 and TRBJ2-5; 7 bases are shared with TRBD2. J was trimmed by 5 bases and V by 0 bases; bases with no gene match: 6. The CDR3 runs 15 residues. CDR1 and CDR2 (germline): LNHNV, YYDKDF (reference sequence). Here the CDR3 reads CATSRDRGVWETQYF. CDR3 nucleotide sequence: TGTGCCACCAGCAGAGACCGGGGGGTTTGGGAGACCCAGTACTTC.

The chain joins TRBV9 to TRBJ2-1; 7 bases line up with TRBD2. Trimming cost V 4 bases and J 4 bases; bases outside gene matches: 8. The CDR3 runs to 15 residues. Per germline, CDR1 SGDLS and CDR2 YYNGEE. Here the CDR3 DNA reads TGTGCCAGCAGCCTAGGCGGGGGAGCTTACAATGAGCAGTTCTTC. Translating gives CASSLGGGAYNEQFF.

V is TRBV6-5 and J is TRBJ1-6; D possibly corresponds to TRBD1 (6 bases). Trimming left V 6 bases short and J 5 bases short, with 11 bases between. Germline CDR1 and CDR2: MNHEY and SVGAGI. This CDR3 has 14 amino acids. This chain's CDR3 is CASRDSSNNSPLHF. DNA of the CDR3: TGTGCCAGCAGGGACAGTTCAAATAATTCACCCCTCCACTTT.

V is TRBV7-3 and J is TRBJ2-3; tentative D call: TRBD1 (5 bases). CDR3 size: 15 residues. Germline V gene sequence: CDR1 SGHTA, CDR2 FQGTGA. Trimming stripped 0 bases from V and 2 bases from J, with 9 bases between. The chain's CDR3 is CASSLTRGFTDTQYF. CDR3 sequence (DNA): TGTGCCAGCAGCTTAACAAGGGGTTTCACAGATACGCAGTATTTT.

Here the CDR3 DNA reads TGTGCCAGCAGCTTAAGGCCGGGACAGGGAGGTTCACCCCTCCACTTT. It codes for CASSLRPGQGGSPLHF. The chain has TRBV7-2 and TRBJ1-6, with 9 bases aligning to TRBD1. This CDR3 contains 16 residues. J gave up 9 bases and V 2 bases, and 8 bases lay outside the gene matches. Germline V gene data show CDR1 as SGHTA and CDR2 as FQGNSA.

The chain joins TRBV7-9 to TRBJ2-3; no reliable D call. This CDR3 is built from 14 residues. Between the trimmed V and J ends, which lost 5 bases and 6 bases, there was a span of 15 bases. Germline V gives CDR1 SEHNR, CDR2 FQNEAQ (reference sequence). The CDR3 loop reads CASSDTLFTDTQYF. CDR3 DNA sequence: TGTGCCAGCAGCGACACCCTGTTTACGGATACGCAGTATTTT.

CDR3 region: CASSLHRGGGYGYTF. The CDR3 nucleotides are TGTGCCAGCAGTTTACACAGGGGAGGCGGCTATGGCTACACCTTC. This rearrangement joins TRBV27 to TRBJ1-2, with TRBD1 identical over 7 bases. V gave up 2 bases and J gave up 4 bases; unmatched junction bases: 7. The CDR3 totals 15 residues. Germline V gene sequence: CDR1 MNHEY, CDR2 SMNVEV (reference sequence).

Only one count was recorded for this clone. The genes are TRBV6-6 and TRBJ1-1; D call uncertain. The germline gives CDR1 MNHNY, CDR2 SVGAGI (reference sequence). Between the trimmed V and J ends, which lost 6 bases and 2 bases, there was a span of 4 bases. The length of the CDR3 is 11 residues. CDR3 in amino acids: CASRLNTEAFF. The DNA of the CDR3 is TGTGCCAGCAGGTTAAACACTGAAGCTTTCTTT.

The J gene is TRBJ2-3, the V gene TRBV11-3, with 7 bases aligning to TRBD2. This CDR3 region has 15 residues. Looked up from germline, CDR1 is SGHNT and CDR2 is YENEEA. V dropped 5 bases and J dropped 5; count of bases not matched to a gene: 10. CDR3 nucleotide sequence: TGTGCCAGCAGCAATAGAGTATCTAGCGGAGATACGCAGTATTTT. Residues: CASSNRVSSGDTQYF.

The rearrangement uses TRBV4-1 and TRBJ2-2; 7 bases align to TRBD2. The CDR3 is made up of 16 amino acids. Germline V CDR1 and CDR2: MGHRA, YSYEKL. The V gene end was trimmed by 1 base and the J gene end by 0 bases; junction bases not matched to a gene: 2. The CDR3 loop is CASSQVLAANTGELFF. CDR3 DNA: TGCGCCAGCAGCCAAGTCCTAGCGGCGAACACCGGGGAGCTGTTTTTT.

The chain recombines TRBV5-5 with TRBJ1-6, with 7 bases fitting TRBD1. V gave up 1 base and J gave up 9 bases; unmatched junction bases: 13. Germline V gene lookup returns CDR1 SGHKS and CDR2 YYEKEE (reference sequence). The CDR3 is 17 amino acids. CDR3: CASSLMSPWAGGSPLHF. The CDR3 nucleotides read TGTGCCAGCAGCTTGATGTCCCCCTGGGCAGGGGGTTCACCCCTCCACTTT.

This chain connects TRBV18 to TRBJ2-1; D may be TRBD1 (5 bases). The V end lost 3 bases, the J end lost 3 bases, and 6 bases lay between the germline ends. This CDR3 is built from 13 residues. The V gene's germline CDR1 is KGHSH and CDR2 LQKENI. As DNA, the CDR3 is TGTGCCAGCTCACCGACAGACTACAATGAGCAGTTCTTC. Amino acids: CASSPTDYNEQFF.

The V and J genes are TRBV7-6 and TRBJ1-4; TRBD1 aligns across 7 bases. The V gene's germline CDR1 is SGHVS and CDR2 FNYEAQ. The length of the CDR3 is 17 residues. V was pared by 5 bases and J by 7 bases, with 16 bases of the junction left unmatched. CDR3 sequence reads: CASSTDRSGGPLEKLFF. The CDR3 coding sequence is TGTGCCAGCAGCACGGACCGTTCAGGGGGACCACTTGAAAAACTGTTTTTT.

V and J are TRBV10-1 and TRBJ1-2, with 12 bases lining up with TRBD1. CDR1 is WNHNN, CDR2 SYGVQD, per germline (reference sequence). V shed 10 bases and J 4 bases; nucleotides not matched to a gene: 22. CDR3 length equals 19 residues. As DNA, the CDR3 is TGCGCCAACATAATGACCGGGACAGGGGGCGCGTTGGTGAGCTATGGCTACACCTTC. Its protein is CANIMTGTGGALVSYGYTF.

CDR3 nucleotide sequence: TGTGCCAGCAGAGAGGGAGCGGGGGGTCCGTCAGATACGCAGTATTTT. This encodes CASREGAGGPSDTQYF. This chain uses TRBV7-3 with TRBJ2-3, with TRBD2 matching 9 bases. V lost 6 bases to trimming and J lost 4 bases; unmatched junction nucleotides: 11. Per the germline V gene, CDR1 is SGHTA and CDR2 is FQGTGA. The CDR3 covers 16 residues.

This clone was counted once. The chain combines TRBV19 with TRBJ2-7; 12 nucleotides line up with TRBD2. J gave up 0 bases and V 9 bases, and 15 bases lay outside the gene matches. Germline V gene lookup returns CDR1 LNHDA and CDR2 SQIVND (reference sequence). This CDR3 comprises 18 residues. The CDR3 protein is CARIKARLAGESSYEQYV. The CDR3 bases are TGTGCCAGAATAAAGGCGAGACTAGCGGGGGAGAGCTCCTACGAGCAGTACGTC.